The present entry profiles one TCR beta chain with its context. What it recognizes is unknown. A much larger clone differs by one base, so this may be a read error. Without the conserved terminal phenylalanine or tryptophan, this CDR3 likely stems from a read error. This record belongs to a study of T cells in Graves' hyperthyroidism and ophthalmopathy. Findings and limits, study-wide: Ophthalmopathy and stable hyperthyroidism were told apart by a 13 V-J model. Among clonotypes expanded in thyroid above 0.001, most were also found in blood. Ophthalmopathy was predicted by the model a median of around 5.9 months ahead of onset.

Authors of the study amplified TCR beta CDR3 regions from RNA transcripts. A set of HTBI primers served as the primers for a first-round RT-PCR of the TCR CDR3. One entry per CDR3 protein, called by TCRdb with MiXCR from the multiplex PCR reads. The data contain around 520,000 distinct CDR3 sequences, approximately 25% of them seen just once; the ten biggest clones take up about 11%. Material for sequencing was blood. This receptor was taken from a young woman with Graves' ophthalmopathy.

This CDR3 reads CASSQDQGLGEAFL. CDR3 DNA sequence: TGCGCCAGCAGCCAAGATCAGGGGTTAGGGGAAGCTTTCCTT. The chain carries TRBV4-1 and TRBJ1-1; TRBD1 is a possible D gene (6 bases). Trimming cost V 0 bases and J 8 bases, with 13 bases left between them. The germline gives CDR1 MGHRA, CDR2 YSYEKL. The CDR3 is 14 residues long.